One and the same sample provided the 29 T cell receptor beta chains below, sequenced in a study of blood T cells in healthy people across ages. Alongside a J-beta primer mix, a sample-barcoded 5' primer served in a second PCR lasting roughly 7 to 12 cycles. TCRdb re-analysed the 5' RACE reads in MiXCR, keeping a single row per CDR3 protein. This sample yields 700,000 to 850,000 distinct CDR3 sequences, of which about 48% are seen a single time; approximately 40% belongs to the top ten. The specimen was blood. These TCRs come from a man of 80 years or more in good health.

The chain has TRBV7-9 and TRBJ2-7; 12 bases match TRBD2. The CDR3 is made up of 16 amino acids. CDR1 and CDR2 (germline): SEHNR, FQNEAQ (reference sequence). After removal of 5 bases from V and 0 bases from J, the junction contained 5 bases not matched to a gene. The CDR3 nucleotides are TGTGCCAGCAGCCCCTCACTAGCGGGAGGCTCCTACGAGCAGTACTTC. Residues: CASSPSLAGGSYEQYF.

This chain connects TRBV2 to TRBJ2-7, with 7 nucleotides matching TRBD2. The V segment lost 4 bases and the J segment 4 bases; nucleotides outside the gene matches: 10. CDR3 length equals 15 residues. Germline values: CDR1 SNHLY, CDR2 FYNNEI. CDR3 region: CASSAGRAGPYEQYF. CDR3 bases: TGTGCCAGCAGTGCCGGGCGAGCGGGACCTTACGAGCAGTACTTC.

The chain joins TRBV20-1 to TRBJ1-2, with D possibly matching TRBD1 (6 bases). Trimming stripped 3 bases from V and 4 bases from J, with 15 bases between. The CDR3 covers 14 residues. Germline V CDR1 and CDR2: DFQATT, SNEGSKA (reference sequence). For the CDR3, the DNA is TGCAGTGCTAGTTGGGGAGGCAGGGGCTATGGCTACACCTTC. Translated: CSASWGGRGYGYTF.

This clonotype has a handful of counts. A much larger clonotype is one base distant, so this may be a read error. V gene TRBV29-1 combines with J gene TRBJ2-7; 13 bases agree with TRBD2. The CDR3 runs to 14 residues. From germline, CDR1 is SQVTM and CDR2 ANQGSEA. With V trimmed by 7 bases and J by 7 bases, 10 bases remained unmatched. CDR3 DNA: TGCAGCGCCACGGGACTAGCGGGAATCAATGAGCAGTACTTC. The encoded protein is CSATGLAGINEQYF.

This CDR3 is CASSVQKSTDTQYF. As DNA, the CDR3 is TGTGCCAGCAGCGTACAGAAAAGCACAGATACGCAGTATTTT. The rearrangement uses TRBV9 and TRBJ2-3; D is unresolved. This CDR3 spans 14 amino acids. The V gene lost 1 base and the J gene lost 0 bases, with 6 bases spanning the gap. CDR1 is SGDLS and CDR2 is YYNGEE in the germline V gene.

The chain links TRBV2 to TRBJ2-1; 9 bases line up with TRBD2. The CDR3 length is 16 residues. Per the germline V gene, CDR1 is SNHLY and CDR2 is FYNNEI. V shed 7 bases, J shed 2 bases, and the junction held 9 bases outside the gene matches. CDR3 protein: CASNLLAGGAYNEQFF. DNA for the CDR3: TGTGCCAGCAACTTACTAGCGGGTGGAGCCTACAATGAGCAGTTCTTC.

The rearrangement uses TRBV29-1 and TRBJ1-2, with D uncertain. The CDR3 covers 15 residues. The germline V and J ends were trimmed by 5 bases and 3 bases, with 19 bases remaining between them. Per the germline V gene, CDR1 is SQVTM and CDR2 is ANQGSEA. CDR3 region: CSVRVSSGWDYGYTF. The CDR3 DNA follows: TGCAGCGTTCGCGTTTCTAGCGGGTGGGACTATGGCTACACCTTC.

This clonotype was recorded a few times. The gene calls are TRBV24-1 and TRBJ2-5, with D perhaps matching TRBD2 (6 bases). The CDR3 loop spans 12 amino acids. Trimming shortened V by 9 bases and J by 11 bases, and 18 bases separated the two germline ends. Per germline, CDR1 KGHDR and CDR2 SFDVKD. DNA for the CDR3: TGTGCCACCCGGGGGAGACTCGGGGAGCAGTACTTC. This sequence encodes CATRGRLGEQYF.

The rearrangement uses TRBV5-1 and TRBJ2-6; D call uncertain. Per germline, CDR1 SGHRS and CDR2 YFSETQ. This CDR3 has 15 residues. Trimming stripped 0 bases from V and 0 bases from J, with 4 bases between. This chain's CDR3 is CASSLDVSGANVLTF. CDR3 coding DNA: TGCGCCAGCAGCTTGGACGTCTCTGGGGCCAACGTCCTGACTTTC. The entire variable domain, with the rest obtained from reference TRBV5-1 and TRBJ2-6, is as follows: KAGVTQTPRYLIKTRGQQVTLSCSPISGHRSVSWYQQTPGQGLQFLFEYFSETQRNKGNFPGRFSGRQFSNSRSEMNVSTLELGDSALYLCASSLDVSGANVLTFGAGSRLTVL.

The V gene is TRBV7-9, the J gene TRBJ1-4, with 7 nucleotides matching TRBD1. V gave up 6 bases and J gave up 8 bases; unmatched junction bases: 15. The CDR3 is 16 amino acids. Germline V lookup: CDR1 SEHNR, CDR2 FQNEAQ (reference sequence). DNA for the CDR3: TGTGCCAGCAGAAGAACGACAGGGCTCTCCGTAGAAAAACTGTTTTTT. It specifies CASRRTTGLSVEKLFF.

This rearrangement joins TRBV5-1 to TRBJ2-3; D is unresolved. Trimming took off 5 bases at V and 2 bases at J, with 9 bases between the two ends. The germline CDR1 and CDR2 sequences are SGHRS and YFSETQ. CDR3 length: 13 residues. In nucleotides, the CDR3 is TGCGCCAGCAGAACGGGTCCCACAGATACGCAGTATTTT. This encodes CASRTGPTDTQYF.

This clonotype was seen a handful of times. The DNA for the CDR3 is TGCAGTGCTCCGCGGGGAAGAGGGGAGACCCAGTACTTC. Its translation is CSAPRGRGETQYF. The rearrangement links TRBV20-1 to TRBJ2-5, with D maybe TRBD2 (6 bases). The length of the CDR3 is 13 residues. Trimming stripped 5 bases from V and 5 bases from J, with 15 bases between. From germline, CDR1 is DFQATT and CDR2 SNEGSKA (reference sequence).

This clonotype was observed a handful of times. This chain joins TRBV29-1 and TRBJ1-2; D gene unclear. Trimming cost V 2 bases and J 7 bases, with 14 bases left between them. This CDR3 has 13 amino acids. Germline V CDR1 and CDR2: SQVTM, ANQGSEA. This CDR3 reads CSVESSKLGGYTF. The CDR3 nucleotides read TGCAGCGTTGAATCTTCAAAACTGGGTGGCTACACCTTC.

The chain couples TRBV20-1 to TRBJ2-7, with TRBD1 matching 8 bases. The CDR3 totals 14 residues. Per germline, CDR1 DFQATT and CDR2 SNEGSKA (reference sequence). V gave up 6 bases and J gave up 4 bases; unmatched junction bases: 11. In nucleotides, the CDR3 is TGCAGTGCCCAGGGGCGACAGGGGAGGTACGAGCAGTACTTC. Translating it yields CSAQGRQGRYEQYF.

Here the CDR3 reads CGRAPEQYF. The DNA of the CDR3 is TGTGGGCGCGCTCCCGAGCAGTACTTC. The gene calls are TRBV24-1 and TRBJ2-4; no clear D. Gene TRBJ2-7 matches the end of the DNA better, so the J call may be wrong. CDR3 length: 9 residues. The germline CDR1 and CDR2 sequences are KGHDR and SFDVKD.

This rearrangement joins TRBV29-1 to TRBJ2-3; D is possibly TRBD1 or TRBD2 (7 bases each). CDR3 length equals 13 residues. V shed 7 bases and J shed 14 bases, with 25 bases lying between them. Germline lookup yields CDR1 SQVTM and CDR2 ANQGSEA. The CDR3 spells CSAGEGGDRYAYF. The CDR3 bases are TGCAGCGCTGGGGAGGGGGGGGACAGATACGCGTATTTT.

The CDR3 sequence: CASSPVANPQETQYF. CDR3 nucleotides: TGTGCCAGCAGCCCCGTAGCTAACCCCCAAGAGACCCAGTACTTC. V usage is TRBV7-2 and J usage is TRBJ2-5; no firm D call. Trimming took off 5 bases at V and 1 base at J, with 14 bases between the two ends. This CDR3 contains 15 residues. Germline V gene lookup returns CDR1 SGHTA and CDR2 FQGNSA.

The chain carries TRBV6-2 or TRBV6-3 and TRBJ2-7; 8 nucleotides match TRBD1. V dropped 7 bases and J dropped 2; count of bases not matched to a gene: 10. Germline lookup yields CDR1 MNHEY and CDR2 SVGEGT. This CDR3 contains 15 residues. The CDR3 bases are TGTGCCAGCACTCCCGGACAGGGAGTACCCTACGAGCAGTACTTC. This codes for CASTPGQGVPYEQYF.

As regards this clonotype: Since a much larger clone is just one base distant, this may be a read error. The J gene is TRBJ2-6, the V gene TRBV4-2; the match to TRBD1 covers 9 bases. Germline CDR1 LGHNA, CDR2 YNFKEQ. The CDR3 is made up of 14 amino acids. The CDR3 protein is CASSQGDRASVLTF. In DNA form, the CDR3 reads TGTGCCAGCAGCCAAGGGGACAGGGCCAGCGTCCTGACTTTC.

The CDR3 protein is CASSVVASGELFF. The CDR3 nucleotides are TGTGCCAGCAGCGTAGTAGCCTCCGGGGAGCTGTTTTTT. This sequence joins TRBV9 and TRBJ2-2; D gene ambiguous. This CDR3 comprises 13 residues. Between the trimmed V and J ends, which lost 0 bases and 6 bases, there was a span of 6 bases. Germline CDR1 reads SGDLS; CDR2 reads YYNGEE. The full variable domain, rest sourced from reference TRBV9 and TRBJ2-2, is DSGVTQTPKHLITATGQRVTLRCSPRSGDLSVYWYQQSLDQGLQFLIQYYNGEERAKGNILERFSAQQFPDLHSELNLSSLELGDSALYFCASSVVASGELFFGEGSRLTVL.

This clonotype was counted only a few times. The chain couples TRBV3-1 to TRBJ2-2; D unresolved. Germline CDR1 is LGHDT and CDR2 is YNNKEL (reference sequence). The ends were cut back, 1 base at V and 5 bases at J, with 8 bases in the middle. CDR3 length equals 14 residues. CDR3 bases: TGTGCCAGCAGCCAAGGTCTCTTAACCGGGGAGCTGTTTTTT. Its protein is CASSQGLLTGELFF.

This clonotype showed up just a few times. This chain joins TRBV24-1 and TRBJ2-5, with a possible D match to TRBD2 (5 bases). The CDR3 length is 16 residues. Trimming pared 6 bases from V and 5 bases from J, leaving 21 bases between. Germline V gene data show CDR1 as KGHDR and CDR2 as SFDVKD. Here the CDR3 reads CATSQSSGPGWETQYF. The CDR3 bases are TGTGCCACCAGTCAGTCAAGCGGCCCGGGTTGGGAGACCCAGTACTTC.

This chain joins TRBV29-1 and TRBJ2-4; maybe TRBD1 (5 bases). The last part of the DNA fits TRBJ2-7 better; the J call may be wrong. Germline CDR1 is SQVTM and CDR2 is ANQGSEA. The CDR3 totals 11 residues. CDR3 sequence reads: CSPRERDEQYF. The CDR3 DNA follows: TGCAGCCCCAGGGAACGCGACGAGCAGTACTTC.

In this sample, this clonotype turned up once. The chain couples TRBV12-3 or TRBV12-4 to TRBJ2-1; 11 nucleotides line up with TRBD2. The trim removed 6 bases at V and 0 bases at J, leaving 10 bases unmatched. This CDR3 is 18 amino acids long. As DNA, the CDR3 is TGTGCCAGCAGAAGGGGGACTAGCGGTACGAGCTCCTACAATGAGCAGTTCTTC. Protein product: CASRRGTSGTSSYNEQFF.

The gene calls are TRBV11-2 and TRBJ1-2; D might be TRBD1 (5 bases). Between the trimmed V and J ends, which lost 4 bases and 6 bases, there was a span of 21 bases. Per germline, CDR1 SGHAT and CDR2 FQNNGV. The CDR3 sequence is 16 residues long. The CDR3 sequence is CASSSPMTIRGHGYTF. DNA for the CDR3: TGTGCCAGCAGCTCCCCCATGACGATACGGGGCCATGGCTACACCTTC.

The chain joins TRBV6-2 or TRBV6-3 to TRBJ1-5; 9 bases match TRBD1. CDR3 length: 15 residues. The germline V gene has CDR1 MNHEY and CDR2 SVGEGT. With V trimmed by 2 bases and J by 3 bases, 2 bases remained unmatched. The CDR3 DNA sequence: TGTGCCAGCAGTTACGGGACAGGGAACAATCAGCCCCAGCATTTT. This encodes CASSYGTGNNQPQHF.

This clonotype was observed a handful of times. The chain joins TRBV7-2 to TRBJ2-1, with D tentatively TRBD1 (5 bases). The CDR3 runs to 14 residues. V was trimmed by 6 bases and J by 8 bases, leaving 17 bases between them. Germline V CDR1 and CDR2: SGHTA, FQGNSA. The DNA for the CDR3 is TGTGCCAGCAGTCGTCCTTCAGGGTACCATGAGCAGTTCTTC. As protein: CASSRPSGYHEQFF.

The V call is TRBV7-2, the J call TRBJ1-2, with D unresolved. Deletions cut 5 bases from V and 8 bases from J, with 18 bases between. Germline assignment: CDR1 SGHTA and CDR2 FQGNSA. The CDR3 consists of 14 residues. CDR3 in amino acids: CASSPTQIPGGYTF. CDR3 nucleotides: TGTGCCAGCAGCCCGACCCAGATACCGGGGGGCTACACCTTC.

This chain connects TRBV29-1 to TRBJ2-5; D not resolved. The germline V and J ends were trimmed by 7 bases and 2 bases, with 14 bases remaining between them. Germline V gene data show CDR1 as SQVTM and CDR2 as ANQGSEA. CDR3 length: 13 amino acids. CDR3 sequence: CSGGPGQQETQYF. The CDR3, as DNA: TGCAGCGGAGGCCCGGGCCAGCAAGAGACCCAGTACTTC.